A single T cell receptor (beta chain) is shown here with its context. Antigen: not known. This specimen comes from a study of tumor and adjacent non-tumor tissue in lung cancer. Whole-study context: The cohort had approximately 13 adenocarcinoma, 2 squamous cell and 1 small cell patients. Study-wide results and caveats: Tumor repertoires had a smaller top 100 clone share than normal lung.

TCRbeta libraries were built with three rounds of nested PCR, modified from ARM-PCR. A single record per CDR3 protein comes from TCRdb applying MiXCR to the multiplex PCR reads. The table shows about 44,000 distinct CDR3 sequences, with less than 70% occurring only once. From germline, CDR1 is MNHNS and CDR2 SASEGT. The V and J ends lost 6 bases and 11 bases, in that order; junction bases with no gene match: 16. The CDR3 covers 15 residues. This sample's RNA came from whole unsorted tissue. The normal lung tissue was taken more than 3 cm from the tumor edge. This TCR came from a woman aged 40-49 years with non-small cell lung cancer. Sequencing was carried out using distant non-tumor lung tissue. The chain employs TRBV6-1 and TRBJ1-5; 7 nucleotides line up with TRBD1. This CDR3 is CASSRGGGSDQSQHF. DNA for the CDR3: TGTGCCAGCAGCCGTGGAGGGGGCTCGGATCAATCCCAGCATTTT.